These T cell receptor beta chains were read from a single sample in a study of PD-L1 blockade in urothelial cancer. The method was immunoSEQ multiplex PCR; TCRdb's version includes in-frame clones alone and lacks a portion of them. The sample has some 110,000 clones, about 91% seen once. The specimen was PBMCs, collected around atezolizumab (anti-PD-L1) treatment. These receptors were taken from a man aged 55 to 70 with urothelial cancer. The CDR3 runs from the conserved cysteine through the conserved F or W. The order of the fields is J gene, V gene, D gene, CDR3 protein. The D gene is left open where the match is weak.

TRBJ2-7 | TRBV6-5 | NA | CASSYSNFRAYEQYF
TRBJ1-2 | TRBV11-1 | NA | CASSLGGSPGYTF
TRBJ2-1 | TRBV28 | NA | CASSLPGRYDEQFF
TRBJ2-1 | TRBV5-4 | NA | CASSLSVVSSYNEQFF
TRBJ2-2 | TRBV7-3 | TRBD1 | CASSLMRTGNTGELFF
TRBJ1-5 | TRBV11-2 | NA | CASSLWGSLNQPQHF
TRBJ1-4 | TRBV4-3 | TRBD1 | CASSRGQGRFGNEKLFF
TRBJ1-1 | TRBV28 | NA | CASTLRRGRMNTEAFF
TRBJ1-3 | TRBV27 | NA | CASSSDGGYNTIYF
TRBJ2-3 | TRBV2 | NA | CASSLPESDSPSTDTQYF
TRBJ2-7 | TRBV5-6 | TRBD1 | CASSLGQGSEQYF
TRBJ2-1 | TRBV30 | TRBD1 | CAWSVGQGNNEQFF
TRBJ2-7 | TRBV7-9 | NA | CASSLTGQGGEQYF
TRBJ1-1 | TRBV6-5 | NA | CASRKLPQGPTEAFF
TRBJ2-7 | TRBV23-1 | TRBD1 | CASSLVTGQSYEQYF
TRBJ2-5 | TRBV29-1 | NA | CSVTDGGEQYF
TRBJ1-2 | TRBV10-1 | NA | CASSGQEGYGYTF
TRBJ2-5 | TRBV4-2 | TRBD2 | CASSPTPGTSGKETQYF
TRBJ2-3 | TRBV19 | TRBD2 | CASSGTSGVLSTQYF
TRBJ2-5 | TRBV29-1 | NA | CSVGGVQETQYF
TRBJ2-5 | TRBV7-6 | TRBD2 | CASSRLTSGNEETQYF
TRBJ1-2 | TRBV10-3 | NA | CAIKQESNYGYTF
TRBJ1-1 | TRBV15 | TRBD1 | CATSWGQVKNTEAFF
TRBJ2-3 | TRBV19 | NA | CASSMGGARSDTQYF
TRBJ1-2 | TRBV10-3 | TRBD1 | CAISDRQGNYGYTF
TRBJ1-2 | TRBV5-1 | NA | CASSPQTGYGYTF
TRBJ2-3 | TRBV7-3 | TRBD2 | CASSPRAGVTDTQYF
TRBJ2-3 | TRBV5-1 | NA | CASSWVKQEDTQYF
TRBJ1-1 | TRBV18 | NA | CASSPLADSVNTEAFF
TRBJ2-7 | TRBV5-6 | TRBD2 | CASSLGAGGISYEQYF
TRBJ2-5 | TRBV30 | NA | CAWSVSGETQYF
TRBJ2-4 | TRBV5-6 | NA | CASSFKPYSAKNIQYF
TRBJ2-5 | TRBV5-1 | TRBD1 | CASSSLLRQGTKETQYF
TRBJ2-4 | TRBV2 | NA | CASHWGAVAKNIQYF
TRBJ1-5 | TRBV28 | NA | CASSIPGQPQHF
TRBJ1-1 | TRBV7-2 | TRBD1 | CASSLDRVGNTEAFF
TRBJ2-7 | TRBV5-6 | TRBD2 | CASRPTSSTEQYF
TRBJ2-7 | TRBV7-9 | TRBD1 | CASSFRQGHEQYF
TRBJ1-2 | TRBV6-1 | NA | CASSMGTTSNYGYTF
TRBJ1-5 | TRBV2 | TRBD1 | CATHTGVRNQPQHF
TRBJ1-1 | TRBV19 | NA | CASSMTGRSTRTEAFF
TRBJ2-7 | TRBV29-1 | NA | CSVADGTYEQYF
TRBJ2-5 | TRBV15 | NA | CATSRGLRTSKFQETQYF
TRBJ2-7 | TRBV27 | NA | CASSLSGLASYEQYF
TRBJ1-6 | TRBV10-3 | NA | CAISDVYNSPLHF
TRBJ1-1 | TRBV20-1 | NA | CSASGGVEAFF
TRBJ2-7 | TRBV5-4 | TRBD1 | CASSPTGGPPYEQYF
TRBJ2-2 | TRBV11-2 | NA | CASSPKRGLNTGELFF
TRBJ1-1 | TRBV6-5 | NA | CASGDGWAFF
TRBJ1-1 | TRBV30 | NA | CAWSEPNPRKRGTEAFF
TRBJ2-7 | TRBV18 | NA | CASSPRQNYEQYF
TRBJ2-7 | TRBV6-5 | NA | CASSQLRGEQYF